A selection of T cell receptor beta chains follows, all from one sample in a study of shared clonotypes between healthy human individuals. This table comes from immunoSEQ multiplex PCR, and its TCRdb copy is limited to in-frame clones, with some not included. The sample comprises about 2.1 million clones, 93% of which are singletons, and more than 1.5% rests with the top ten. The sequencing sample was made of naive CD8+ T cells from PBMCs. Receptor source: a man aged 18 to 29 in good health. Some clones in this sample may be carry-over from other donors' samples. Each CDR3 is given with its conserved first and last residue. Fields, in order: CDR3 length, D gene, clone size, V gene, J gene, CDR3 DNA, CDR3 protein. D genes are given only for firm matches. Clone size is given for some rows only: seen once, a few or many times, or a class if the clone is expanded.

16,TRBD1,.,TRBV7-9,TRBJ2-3,TGTGCCAGCAGCCCTCGGGGGACAGGGGGCACAGATACGCAGTATTTT,CASSPRGTGGTDTQYF
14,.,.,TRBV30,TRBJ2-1,TGTGCCTGGAGTGTCTTGGGACTCCGAAATGAGCAGTTCTTC,CAWSVLGLRNEQFF
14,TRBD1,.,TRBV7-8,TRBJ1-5,TGTGCCAGCAGATTAGACAGGGGATGGCAGCCCCAGCATTTT,CASRLDRGWQPQHF
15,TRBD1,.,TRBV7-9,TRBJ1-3,TGTGCCAGCAGGAACGACAGGGGCGCTGGAAACACCATATATTTT,CASRNDRGAGNTIYF
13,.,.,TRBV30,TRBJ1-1,TGTGCCTGGAGCGCAATGGGCGGCACTGAAGCTTTCTTT,CAWSAMGGTEAFF
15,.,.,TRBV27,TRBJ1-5,TGTGCCAGCAGTTTATCGATGGGGGGGAACGGTCCCCAGCATTTT,CASSLSMGGNGPQHF
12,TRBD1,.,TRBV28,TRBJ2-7,TGTGCCAGCAGGGACAGGGGCTACGAGCAGTACTTC,CASRDRGYEQYF
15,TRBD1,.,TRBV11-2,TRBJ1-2,TGTGCCAGCAGCTTATCAGGGGGCCTTAACTATGGCTACACCTTC,CASSLSGGLNYGYTF
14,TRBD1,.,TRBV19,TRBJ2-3,TGTGCCAGTATTACAGGACAGGGCACAGATACGCAGTATTTT,CASITGQGTDTQYF
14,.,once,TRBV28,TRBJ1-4,TGTGCCAGCAGTCTCCAAGGGGTTGGGGAAAAACTGTTTTTT,CASSLQGVGEKLFF
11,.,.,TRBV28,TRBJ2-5,TGTGCCAGCACAATGGGGGAGACCCAGTACTTC,CASTMGETQYF
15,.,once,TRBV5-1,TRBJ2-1,TGCGCCAGCAGCAGGTACGATAGCGGATACAATGAGCAGTTCTTC,CASSRYDSGYNEQFF
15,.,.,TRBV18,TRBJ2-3,TGTGCCAGCTCAGGCGGAGACCCCCAGCCCGATACGCAGTATTTT,CASSGGDPQPDTQYF
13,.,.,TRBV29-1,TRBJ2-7,TGCAGCGTTTGGGACGGGAGCTCCTACGAGCAGTACTTC,CSVWDGSSYEQYF
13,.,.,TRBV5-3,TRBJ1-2,TGTGCCAGAAGCTTGAGGCTCCTCTATGGCTACACCTTC,CARSLRLLYGYTF
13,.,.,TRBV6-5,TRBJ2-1,TGTGCCACTAGTCCGGCGGCCTACAATGAGCAGTTCTTC,CATSPAAYNEQFF
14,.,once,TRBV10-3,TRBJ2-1,TGTGCCATCAGCACCGGGACAACCGGCAATGAGCAGTTCTTC,CAISTGTTGNEQFF
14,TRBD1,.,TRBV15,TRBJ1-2,TGTGCCACCAGCAGAAAGGGACAGGGAGGAGGCTACACCTTC,CATSRKGQGGGYTF
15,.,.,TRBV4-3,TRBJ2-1,TGCGCCAGCAGCCAAGATCTGGTAGACGGCGGTGAGCAGTTCTTC,CASSQDLVDGGEQFF
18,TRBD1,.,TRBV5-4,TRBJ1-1,TGTGCCAGCAGCTTGGGAGGGAGGACAGGGGGCCCGAACACTGAAGCTTTCTTT,CASSLGGRTGGPNTEAFF
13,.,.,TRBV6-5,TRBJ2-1,TGTGCCAGCAGTTACAAGGGGACCAATGAGCAGTTCTTC,CASSYKGTNEQFF
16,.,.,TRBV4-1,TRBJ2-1,TGCGCCAGCAGCCACAGAAGCGGAAGCTCCTACAATGAGCAGTTCTTC,CASSHRSGSSYNEQFF
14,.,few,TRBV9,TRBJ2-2,TGTGCCAGCAGCGTACCTAGTTTAACCGGGGAGCTGTTTTTT,CASSVPSLTGELFF
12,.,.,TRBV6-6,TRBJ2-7,TGTGCCAGCAGGGAATCGGGCTTCGAGCAGTACTTC,CASRESGFEQYF
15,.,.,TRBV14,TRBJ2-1,TGTGCCAGCAGCCACAGGAGAGACTCCTACAATGAGCAGTTCTTC,CASSHRRDSYNEQFF
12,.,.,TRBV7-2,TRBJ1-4,TGTGCCAGCAGGGCCAGGGCTGCAAAACTGTTTTTT,CASRARAAKLFF
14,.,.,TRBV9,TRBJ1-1,TGTGCCAGCAACGAACAGGGAGTGAACACTGAAGCTTTCTTT,CASNEQGVNTEAFF
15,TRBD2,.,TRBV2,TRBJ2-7,TGTGCCAGCAGTGAGGCTAGCGGGAGTGCTGGCGAGCAGTACTTC,CASSEASGSAGEQYF
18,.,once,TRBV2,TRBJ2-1,TGTGCCAGCAGTGAAGCGGGTCTTACCGTGATCATCTACAATGAGCAGTTCTTC,CASSEAGLTVIIYNEQFF
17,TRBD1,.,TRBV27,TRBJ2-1,TGTGCCAGCAGTTTGGGTATCGGGACAGGGACCTACAATGAGCAGTTCTTC,CASSLGIGTGTYNEQFF
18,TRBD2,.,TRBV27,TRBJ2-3,TGTGCCAGCAGTTTGACCGCAGGGACTATAATTGTGACAGATACGCAGTATTTT,CASSLTAGTIIVTDTQYF
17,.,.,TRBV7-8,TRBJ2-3,TGTGCCAGCAGCTTAGTCATTCCAGGACTCATGACAGATACGCAGTATTTT,CASSLVIPGLMTDTQYF
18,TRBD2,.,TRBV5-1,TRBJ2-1,TGCGCCAGCGCTCCCGGGGGACTAGCGCCCCAACCGTTCGATGAGCAGTTCTTC,CASAPGGLAPQPFDEQFF
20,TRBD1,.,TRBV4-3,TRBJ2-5,TGCGCCAGCAGCCAAGATCTGGCGGTGGGGGGGACAGGGGCCTTGGAGACCCAGTACTTC,CASSQDLAVGGTGALETQYF
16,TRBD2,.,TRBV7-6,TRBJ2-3,TGTGCCAGCAGCTTAGTTCTAGCGGGAGTGGGAGATACGCAGTATTTT,CASSLVLAGVGDTQYF